This is a list of T cell receptor beta chains from one sample in a study of T-cell memory formation after mild COVID-19. TCRdb re-analysed the 5' RACE reads in MiXCR, keeping a single row per CDR3 protein. The sample consists of about half a million distinct CDR3 sequences, 15% to 20% of them appearing once. The sequenced sample consisted of PBMCs or a T cell subset sorted from them (not recorded which). The origin of the receptors is an adult woman who had mild COVID-19 (a few samples of this study predate the infection). Cell type and time point are not known. Each CDR3 is given without its conserved first and last residue. D genes are given only for firm matches.

cdr3_length: 14; v_call: TRBV18; d_call: TRBD2; cdr3_aa: ASSPPGTSVLYEQY
cdr3_length: 10; v_call: TRBV4-2; d_call: -; cdr3_aa: ASTARYDEQF
cdr3_length: 11; v_call: TRBV20-1; d_call: TRBD2; cdr3_aa: SGLAGVVHEQF
cdr3_length: 12; v_call: TRBV9; d_call: -; cdr3_aa: ASSVATTPDTQY
cdr3_length: 13; v_call: TRBV6-2/TRBV6-3; d_call: -; cdr3_aa: ASTNLGHLTYEQY
cdr3_length: 14; v_call: TRBV5-4; d_call: TRBD1; cdr3_aa: ASSQPSRQGRNEQF
cdr3_length: 13; v_call: TRBV5-1; d_call: TRBD1; cdr3_aa: ASRPTTGGRTEAF
cdr3_length: 12; v_call: TRBV7-7; d_call: -; cdr3_aa: ASSLASAKNIQY
cdr3_length: 14; v_call: TRBV11-3; d_call: TRBD2; cdr3_aa: ASSPPWSSGSLEQF
cdr3_length: 16; v_call: TRBV28; d_call: TRBD2; cdr3_aa: ASSSVPGGVAGEDEQY
cdr3_length: 12; v_call: TRBV11-2; d_call: TRBD1; cdr3_aa: ASSIRQGVTEAF
cdr3_length: 11; v_call: TRBV12-3/TRBV12-4; d_call: -; cdr3_aa: ASRNRVLETQY
cdr3_length: 11; v_call: TRBV3-1; d_call: -; cdr3_aa: ASSRLSGNTIY
cdr3_length: 11; v_call: TRBV4-1; d_call: TRBD1; cdr3_aa: ASSQGTGYEQY
cdr3_length: 11; v_call: TRBV13; d_call: -; cdr3_aa: ASSSGFRSGYT
cdr3_length: 12; v_call: TRBV7-3; d_call: -; cdr3_aa: ASSPGTLEATQY
cdr3_length: 13; v_call: TRBV3-1; d_call: TRBD2; cdr3_aa: ASSQEGGRRYEQY
cdr3_length: 11; v_call: TRBV30; d_call: -; cdr3_aa: AWAQDNSYEQY
cdr3_length: 14; v_call: TRBV11-2; d_call: TRBD2; cdr3_aa: ASSPWTSGRKETQY
cdr3_length: 13; v_call: TRBV5-8; d_call: TRBD1; cdr3_aa: ASSPGQGWAGELF
cdr3_length: 14; v_call: TRBV5-1; d_call: TRBD1; cdr3_aa: ASSLVPTQGEVGYT
cdr3_length: 14; v_call: TRBV4-3; d_call: -; cdr3_aa: ASSQAIRGGRDEQY